These 8 T cell receptor beta chains originate from one sample sequenced in a study of T cells in narcolepsy. Assay: immunoSEQ multiplex PCR; the TCRdb copy retains only in-frame clones and omits some. The sample records over 25,000 clones, approximately 77% being singletons. The sample consisted of memory (CD45RA-) CD4+ T cells from blood. Receptors were obtained from a human donor in good health.

V and J are TRBV6-5 and TRBJ1-3, with D unresolved. Germline V CDR1 and CDR2: MNHEY, SVGAGI. Trimming cost V 10 bases and J 0 bases, with 10 bases left between them. This CDR3 region has 13 residues. The CDR3 nucleotides are TGTGCCACCCGGGCCTTCTCTGGAAACACCATATATTTT. Translation gives CATRAFSGNTIYF.

This clone was observed a few times. The J gene is TRBJ1-5, the V gene TRBV6-6; no clear D. Trimming took 0 bases from V and 5 from J, leaving 2 bases between them. The CDR3 has 12 residues. CDR1 and CDR2 (germline): MNHNY, SVGAGI (reference sequence). The CDR3 is CASSYSDQPQHF. DNA of the CDR3: TGTGCCAGCAGTTACTCAGATCAGCCCCAGCATTTT.

In its sample, this clone was seen a few times. V gene TRBV7-8 combines with J gene TRBJ1-4; 9 bases are shared with TRBD1. Germline V gene lookup returns CDR1 SGHVS and CDR2 FQNEAQ. The CDR3 sequence is 19 residues long. V gave up 5 bases and J gave up 3 bases; unmatched junction bases: 16. The CDR3 loop reads CASSPRDRDVEYANEKLFF. The CDR3 nucleotides are TGTGCCAGCAGCCCCCGGGACAGGGACGTCGAGTATGCTAATGAAAAACTGTTTTTT.

The CDR3 DNA reads as TGTGCCAGCAGTTACGGGCGCTACGAGCAGTACTTC. Translating it yields CASSYGRYEQYF. This chain joins TRBV6-5 and TRBJ2-5; D uncertain. TRBJ2-7 explains the end of the DNA better; the J call may be wrong. The CDR3 runs to 12 residues. Germline CDR1 reads MNHEY; CDR2 reads SVGAGI.

The genes are TRBV10-3 and TRBJ2-3; D unresolved. The end of the DNA fits TRBJ1-5 better, so the J call may be wrong. Germline V lookup: CDR1 ENHRY, CDR2 SYGVKD. The CDR3 extends over 15 amino acids. The CDR3 coding sequence is TGTGCCATCAGTGAGTCCGGGGTGGGCACAGATACGCAGCATTTT. Protein: CAISESGVGTDTQHF.

This clone has just a few counts. This chain joins TRBV4-1 and TRBJ2-1, with D perhaps TRBD2 (5 bases). CDR3 size: 15 residues. V was pared by 0 bases and J by 5 bases, with 11 bases between. Germline V gives CDR1 MGHRA, CDR2 YSYEKL. CDR3 in amino acids: CASSQESRVNNEQFF. The CDR3 bases are TGCGCCAGCAGCCAAGAATCGAGGGTGAACAATGAGCAGTTCTTC.

The genes are TRBV5-1 and TRBJ2-1; 9 nucleotides agree with TRBD1. The germline V gene has CDR1 SGHRS and CDR2 YFSETQ. The J segment lost 7 bases and the V segment lost 3 bases, leaving 8 bases of the junction unmatched. The CDR3 is made up of 15 amino acids. The CDR3 DNA is TGCGCCAGCAGCTCGAACAGGGGGCGCAGGAATGAGCAGTTCTTC. Protein sequence: CASSSNRGRRNEQFF.

The V and J genes are TRBV15 and TRBJ2-1, with D maybe TRBD2 (6 bases). The V and J ends lost 2 bases and 6 bases respectively, with 14 bases between them. Germline V lookup: CDR1 LNHNV, CDR2 YYDKDF (reference sequence). This CDR3 has 15 residues. The CDR3: CATSRPTGLVNEQFF. CDR3 nucleotides: TGTGCCACCAGCAGACCGACGGGACTGGTCAATGAGCAGTTCTTC.